Below, one TCR beta chain is given with its context. The time point here: recipient sample about 28 days before transplant, after cytoreduction. The table came from immunoSEQ multiplex PCR; TCRdb's copy has only in-frame clones and leaves some out. The top ten hold roughly 30% of the sample, which has some 9,400 clones, approximately 84% seen once. This sample is part of a study of T cell clonotyping in hematopoietic cell transplantation. The CDR3 has 16 residues. Germline CDR1 LGHNA, CDR2 YNFKEQ. Trimming shortened V by 1 base and J by 5 bases, and 16 bases separated the two germline ends. This clonotype originated in a woman aged 55-70 years with acute myeloid leukemia. Some clones in this sample may be carry-over from other donors' samples. Sample: peripheral blood mononuclear cells, taken before stem cell transplant. V gene TRBV4-2 combines with J gene TRBJ2-3; no definite D call. The CDR3 DNA reads as TGTGCCAGCAGCCAAGGTATCACCGGGTCCCTAGATACGCAGTATTTT. Encoded protein: CASSQGITGSLDTQYF.